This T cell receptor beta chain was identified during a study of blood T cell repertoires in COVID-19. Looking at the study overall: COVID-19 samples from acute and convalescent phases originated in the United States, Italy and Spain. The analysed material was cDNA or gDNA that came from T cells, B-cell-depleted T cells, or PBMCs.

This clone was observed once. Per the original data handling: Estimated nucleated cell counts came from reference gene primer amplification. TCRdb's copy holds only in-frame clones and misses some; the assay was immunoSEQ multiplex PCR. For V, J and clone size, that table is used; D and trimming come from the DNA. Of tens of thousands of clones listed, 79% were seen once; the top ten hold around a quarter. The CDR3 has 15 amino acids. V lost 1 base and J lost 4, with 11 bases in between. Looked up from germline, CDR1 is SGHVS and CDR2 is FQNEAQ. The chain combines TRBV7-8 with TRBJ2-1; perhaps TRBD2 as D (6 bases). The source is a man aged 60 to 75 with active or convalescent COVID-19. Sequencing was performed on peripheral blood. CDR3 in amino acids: CASSLVTGVYNEQFF. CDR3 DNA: TGTGCCAGCAGCTTAGTTACGGGGGTTTACAATGAGCAGTTCTTC.